Below, 9 T cell receptor beta chains from the same sample are listed, as sequenced in a study of radiation and T cells in renal cell carcinoma. Profiled with immunoSEQ multiplex PCR; TCRdb holds only in-frame clones, not every one. The table includes about 150,000 clones, 87% detected once. This sample's time point: blood 2 weeks post-SBRT. Treatment described: 15 Gy SBRT to primary tumor, nephrectomy 4 weeks later. The sequencing here drew on blood, taken from a patient whose treatment included radiotherapy and nephrectomy. The origin of the receptors is a woman between 45 and 65 years old with renal cell carcinoma.

The V and J genes are TRBV7-9 and TRBJ2-7; D is undetermined. V was cut by 4 bases and J by 5 bases, with 6 bases left in between. This CDR3 region has 11 residues. The V gene's germline CDR1 is SEHNR and CDR2 FQNEAQ (reference sequence). CDR3 in amino acids: CASSSGNEQYF. The CDR3 nucleotides read TGTGCCAGCAGCTCTGGGAACGAGCAGTACTTC.

This chain links TRBV7-9 with TRBJ1-2; D is undetermined. The CDR3 consists of 15 residues. CDR1 and CDR2 from the germline V gene are SEHNR and FQNEAQ (reference sequence). V was cut by 9 bases and J by 2 bases, with 19 bases left in between. CDR3 amino acids: CASVNDGWGNYGYTF. The CDR3 DNA sequence: TGTGCCAGTGTTAATGACGGCTGGGGAAACTATGGCTACACCTTC.

The chain carries TRBV5-4 and TRBJ2-7; no clear D gene. The CDR3 covers 11 residues. The V end lost 0 bases, the J end lost 4 bases, and 2 bases lay between the germline ends. The germline gives CDR1 SGHNT, CDR2 YYREEE (reference sequence). The CDR3 DNA is TGTGCCAGCAGCTTGGATTACGAGCAGTACTTC. It specifies CASSLDYEQYF.

Written as DNA, the CDR3 is TGTGCCACCAGCAAAATCCGGACGGTTAACACTGAAGCTTTCTTT. It is translated as CATSKIRTVNTEAFF. V is TRBV15 and J is TRBJ1-1; D is undetermined. Germline-derived CDR1 and CDR2 are LNHNV and YYDKDF (reference sequence). The ends were cut back, 4 bases at V and 2 bases at J, with 14 bases in the middle. The CDR3 has 15 amino acids.

This rearrangement joins TRBV10-3 to TRBJ2-2, with a weak D call TRBD2 (6 bases). Germline V gene data show CDR1 as ENHRY and CDR2 as SYGVKD. The V end was cut by 4 bases, the J end by 1 base, with 10 bases between. This CDR3 comprises 15 residues. CDR3 protein: CAISGYGGNTGELFF. The CDR3 nucleotides are TGTGCCATCAGTGGGTACGGGGGGAACACCGGGGAGCTGTTTTTT.

This rearrangement joins TRBV7-2 to TRBJ1-2, with no clear D. The CDR3 length is 13 residues. Germline V gene data show CDR1 as SGHTA and CDR2 as FQGNSA. V lost 5 bases, J lost 2 bases, and 9 bases lay in between. The CDR3 spells CASSRTDNYGYTF. The CDR3 DNA reads as TGTGCCAGCAGCCGTACAGACAACTATGGCTACACCTTC.

The rearrangement links TRBV29-1 to TRBJ1-2; D is ambiguous. CDR1 is SQVTM and CDR2 is ANQGSEA in the germline V gene. Trimming pared 7 bases from V and 4 bases from J, leaving 13 bases between. The CDR3 is made up of 12 amino acids. The chain's CDR3 is CSAEFRLYGYTF. CDR3 DNA sequence: TGCAGCGCAGAATTCAGGCTCTATGGCTACACCTTC.

The genes are TRBV19 and TRBJ2-6, with D uncertain. Germline-derived CDR1 and CDR2 are LNHDA and SQIVND (reference sequence). The CDR3 has 16 residues. V lost 2 bases and J 0 bases, leaving 8 bases between the germline ends. The CDR3 here is CASSIRHFSGANVLTF. The CDR3 DNA follows: TGTGCCAGTAGTATAAGACACTTCTCTGGGGCCAACGTCCTGACTTTC.

The chain joins TRBV6-5 to TRBJ2-2; D is unclear. The CDR3 is 13 amino acids. Germline V gene lookup returns CDR1 MNHEY and CDR2 SVGAGI. The V end was cut by 6 bases, the J end by 4 bases, with 9 bases between. The DNA of the CDR3 is TGTGCCAGCAGCCTGAACCCCACCGGGGAGCTGTTTTTT. As protein: CASSLNPTGELFF.